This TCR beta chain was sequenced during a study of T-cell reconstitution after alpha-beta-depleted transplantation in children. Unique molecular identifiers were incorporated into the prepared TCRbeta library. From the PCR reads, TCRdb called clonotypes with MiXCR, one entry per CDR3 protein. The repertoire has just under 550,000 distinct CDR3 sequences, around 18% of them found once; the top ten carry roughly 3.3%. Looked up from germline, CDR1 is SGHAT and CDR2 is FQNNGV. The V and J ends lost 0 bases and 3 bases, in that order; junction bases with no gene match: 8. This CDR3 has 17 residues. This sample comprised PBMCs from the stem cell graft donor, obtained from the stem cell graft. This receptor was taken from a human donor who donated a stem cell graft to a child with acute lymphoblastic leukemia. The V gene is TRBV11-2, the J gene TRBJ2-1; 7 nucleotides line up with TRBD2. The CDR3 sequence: CASSLDRGGVSYNEQFF. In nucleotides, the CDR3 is TGTGCCAGCAGCTTAGATCGGGGAGGGGTGAGCTACAATGAGCAGTTCTTC.